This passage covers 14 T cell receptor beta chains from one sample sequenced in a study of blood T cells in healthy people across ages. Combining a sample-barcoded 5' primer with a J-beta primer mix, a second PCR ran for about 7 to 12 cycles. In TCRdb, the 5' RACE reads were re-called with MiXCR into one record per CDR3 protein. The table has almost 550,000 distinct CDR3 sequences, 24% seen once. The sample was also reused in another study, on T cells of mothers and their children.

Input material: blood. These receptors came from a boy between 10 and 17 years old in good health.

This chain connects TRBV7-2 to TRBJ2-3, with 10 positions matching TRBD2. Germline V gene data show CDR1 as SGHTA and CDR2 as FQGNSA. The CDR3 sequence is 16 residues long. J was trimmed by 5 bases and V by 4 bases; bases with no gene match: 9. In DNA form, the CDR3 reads TGTGCCAGCAGCTACCAAGCGGGAGGGGCAATAGATACGCAGTATTTT. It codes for CASSYQAGGAIDTQYF.

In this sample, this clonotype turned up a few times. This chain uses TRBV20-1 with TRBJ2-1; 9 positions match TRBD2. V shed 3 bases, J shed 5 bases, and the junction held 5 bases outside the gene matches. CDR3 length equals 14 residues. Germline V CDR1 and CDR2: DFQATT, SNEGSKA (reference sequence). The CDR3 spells CSASASGANNEQFF. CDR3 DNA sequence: TGCAGTGCTAGTGCTAGCGGGGCAAACAATGAGCAGTTCTTC.

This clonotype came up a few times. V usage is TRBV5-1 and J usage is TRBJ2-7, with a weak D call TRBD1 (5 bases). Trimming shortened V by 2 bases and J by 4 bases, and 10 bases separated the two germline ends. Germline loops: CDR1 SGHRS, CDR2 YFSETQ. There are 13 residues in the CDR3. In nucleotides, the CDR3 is TGCGCCAGCAGCTTCGACAGTCCATACGAGCAGTACTTC. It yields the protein CASSFDSPYEQYF.

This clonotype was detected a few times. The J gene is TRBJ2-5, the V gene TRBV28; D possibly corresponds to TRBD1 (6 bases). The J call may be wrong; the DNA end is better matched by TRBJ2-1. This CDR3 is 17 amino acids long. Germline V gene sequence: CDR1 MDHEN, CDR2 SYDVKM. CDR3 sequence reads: CASSLNPSPRGLDEQFF. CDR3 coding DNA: TGTGCCAGCAGTTTAAACCCTAGCCCCAGGGGATTGGATGAGCAGTTCTTC.

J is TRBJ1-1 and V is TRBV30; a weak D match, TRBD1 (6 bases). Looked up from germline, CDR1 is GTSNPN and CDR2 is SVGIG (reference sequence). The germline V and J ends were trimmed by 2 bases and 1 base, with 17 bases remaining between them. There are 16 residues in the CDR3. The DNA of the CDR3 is TGTGCCTGGAGTTCTCTTAGGACAGAACGGAACACTGAAGCTTTCTTT. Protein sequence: CAWSSLRTERNTEAFF.

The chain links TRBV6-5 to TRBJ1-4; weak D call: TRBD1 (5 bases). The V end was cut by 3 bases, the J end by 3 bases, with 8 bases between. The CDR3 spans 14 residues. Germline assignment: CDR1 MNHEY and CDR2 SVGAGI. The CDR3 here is CASSYGTPNEKLFF. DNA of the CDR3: TGTGCCAGCAGTTATGGGACTCCTAATGAAAAACTGTTTTTT.

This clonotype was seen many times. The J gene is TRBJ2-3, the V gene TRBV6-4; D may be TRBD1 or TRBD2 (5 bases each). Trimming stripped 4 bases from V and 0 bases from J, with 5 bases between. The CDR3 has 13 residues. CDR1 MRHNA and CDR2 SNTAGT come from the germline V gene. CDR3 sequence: CASSGDSTDTQYF. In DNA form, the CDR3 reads TGTGCCAGCAGTGGGGACAGCACAGATACGCAGTATTTT.

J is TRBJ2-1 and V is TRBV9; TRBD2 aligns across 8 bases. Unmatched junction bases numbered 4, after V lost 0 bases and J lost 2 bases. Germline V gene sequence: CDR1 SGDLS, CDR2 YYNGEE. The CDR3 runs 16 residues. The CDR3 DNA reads TGTGCCAGCAGCGTAGATGGCGGGGGGACCTACAATGAGCAGTTCTTC. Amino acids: CASSVDGGGTYNEQFF.

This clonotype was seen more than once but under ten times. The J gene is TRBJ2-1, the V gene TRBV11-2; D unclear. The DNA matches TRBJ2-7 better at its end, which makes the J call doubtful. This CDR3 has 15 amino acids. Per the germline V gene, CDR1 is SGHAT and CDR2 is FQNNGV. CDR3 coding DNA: TGTGCCAGCAGCGCCATTGACCAAACCATCTACGAGCAGTACTTC. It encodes CASSAIDQTIYEQYF.

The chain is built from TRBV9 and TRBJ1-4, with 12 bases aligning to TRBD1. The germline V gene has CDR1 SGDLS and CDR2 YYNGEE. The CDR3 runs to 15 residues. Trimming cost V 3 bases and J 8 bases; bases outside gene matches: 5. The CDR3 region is CASSGGGTGGEKLFF. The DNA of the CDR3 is TGTGCCAGCAGCGGCGGGGGGACAGGGGGCGAAAAACTGTTTTTT.

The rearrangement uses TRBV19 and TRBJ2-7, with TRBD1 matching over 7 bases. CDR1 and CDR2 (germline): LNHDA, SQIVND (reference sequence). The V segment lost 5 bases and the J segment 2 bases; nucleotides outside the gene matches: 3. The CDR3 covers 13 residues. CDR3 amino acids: CASSYQGAYEQYF. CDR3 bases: TGTGCCAGTAGTTACCAGGGGGCCTACGAGCAGTACTTC.

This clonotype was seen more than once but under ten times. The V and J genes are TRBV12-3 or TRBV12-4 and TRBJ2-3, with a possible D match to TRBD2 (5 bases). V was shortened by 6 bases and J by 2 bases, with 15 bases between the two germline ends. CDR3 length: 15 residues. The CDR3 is CASSPRDSVTDTQYF. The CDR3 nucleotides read TGTGCCAGCAGCCCGAGGGATAGCGTCACAGATACGCAGTATTTT.

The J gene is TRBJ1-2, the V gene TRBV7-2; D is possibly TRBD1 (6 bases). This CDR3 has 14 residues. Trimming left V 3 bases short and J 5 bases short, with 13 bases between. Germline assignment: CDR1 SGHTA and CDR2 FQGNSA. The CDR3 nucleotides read TGTGCCAGCAGCTTTGCCCGACAGGCTTATGGCTACACCTTC. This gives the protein CASSFARQAYGYTF.

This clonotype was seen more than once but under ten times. CDR3 bases: TGTGCCACCAGTTTGACTTCGGGGGATTCCGGGGAGCTGTTTTTT. Protein sequence: CATSLTSGDSGELFF. The rearrangement uses TRBV15 and TRBJ2-2; D is perhaps TRBD2 (6 bases). The CDR3 sequence is 15 residues long. CDR1 and CDR2 (germline): LNHNV, YYDKDF (reference sequence). V dropped 6 bases and J dropped 6 bases, with 17 bases sitting between them.